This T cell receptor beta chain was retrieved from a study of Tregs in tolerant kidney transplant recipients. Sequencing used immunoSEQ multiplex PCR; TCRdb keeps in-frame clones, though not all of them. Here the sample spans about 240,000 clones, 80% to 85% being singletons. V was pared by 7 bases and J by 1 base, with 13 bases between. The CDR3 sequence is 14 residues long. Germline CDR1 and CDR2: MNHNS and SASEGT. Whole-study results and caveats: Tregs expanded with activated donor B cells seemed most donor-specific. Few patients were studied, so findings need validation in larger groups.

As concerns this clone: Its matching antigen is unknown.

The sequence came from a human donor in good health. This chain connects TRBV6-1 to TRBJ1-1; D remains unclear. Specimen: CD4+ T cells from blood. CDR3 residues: CASTPAGRNTEAFF. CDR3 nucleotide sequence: TGTGCCAGCACCCCCGCGGGTAGGAACACTGAAGCTTTCTTT.